The 27 T cell receptor beta chains given below trace back to one sample, sequenced in a study of blood T cell repertoires in COVID-19. This table comes from immunoSEQ multiplex PCR, and its TCRdb copy is limited to in-frame clones, with some not included. This table has 150,000 to 200,000 clones, 80% to 90% appearing once. The specimen was peripheral blood. Source of these receptors: a woman in her 70s with COVID-19, enrolled during active disease.

This clone came up once. This chain joins TRBV28 and TRBJ1-1, with D unclear. The CDR3 runs to 13 residues. The V end was cut by 2 bases, the J end by 0 bases, with 4 bases between. Germline CDR1 MDHEN, CDR2 SYDVKM. The CDR3 sequence: CASSLILNTEAFF. Here the CDR3 DNA reads TGTGCCAGCAGTTTAATATTGAACACTGAAGCTTTCTTT.

This clone was seen a few times. V is TRBV10-3 and J is TRBJ2-2; a possible D gene is TRBD2 (5 bases). The CDR3 consists of 13 residues. The germline gives CDR1 ENHRY, CDR2 SYGVKD. Trimming took off 8 bases at V and 5 bases at J, with 12 bases between the two ends. The CDR3 reads CAISGEGTGELFF. In DNA form, the CDR3 reads TGTGCCATCTCGGGTGAGGGAACCGGGGAGCTGTTTTTT.

The chain is built from TRBV3-1 (or the pseudogene TRBV3-2) and TRBJ2-2, with 9 bases matching TRBD1. V lost 3 bases to trimming and J lost 6 bases; unmatched junction nucleotides: 5. From germline, CDR1 is LGHDT and CDR2 YNNKEL (reference sequence). The length of the CDR3 is 15 residues. The CDR3 DNA follows: TGTGCCAGCAGCCAGGACAGGGGTAGGGCCGGGGAGCTGTTTTTT. Translating gives CASSQDRGRAGELFF.

The chain employs TRBV21-1 and TRBJ2-2; TRBD2, as called in the table, went unchecked against the DNA. TRBV21-1 is labeled a pseudogene. The CDR3 extends over 17 amino acids. CDR3 nucleotides: TGTGCCAGCACCCTCGGTCTCGAGCCGACGAACACCGGGGAGCTGTTTTTT. Its protein is CASTLGLEPTNTGELFF.

The V gene is TRBV19, the J gene TRBJ2-1; 8 positions match TRBD2. This CDR3 contains 12 residues. Trimming cost V 3 bases and J 12 bases; bases outside gene matches: 4. In germline, CDR1 is LNHDA, CDR2 SQIVND (reference sequence). The CDR3: CASSISGSWQFF. The CDR3 DNA reads as TGTGCCAGTAGTATCAGCGGGAGCTGGCAGTTCTTC.

The chain employs TRBV5-6 and TRBJ1-1, with 8 bases lining up with TRBD1. The V segment lost 4 bases and the J segment 4 bases; nucleotides outside the gene matches: 12. The CDR3 length is 16 residues. Germline V gene lookup returns CDR1 SGHDT and CDR2 YYEEEE. This CDR3 is CASSPGRFRGPTEAFF. CDR3 bases: TGTGCCAGCAGCCCGGGCCGATTCAGGGGGCCCACTGAAGCTTTCTTT.

Notes on this clone: Here the CDR3 omits its conserved ending phenylalanine or tryptophan, so a read error is the likely source. The limits of the CDR3 on the DNA are not certain, so only TCRdb's listed CDR3 is given. The chain carries TRBV20-1 and TRBJ1-4. Counting both end residues, the CDR3 totals 11 amino acids. Germline lookup yields CDR1 DFQATT and CDR2 SNEGSKA (reference sequence). The CDR3 loop reads CSAREGGTDTY.

V usage is TRBV7-2 and J usage is TRBJ1-5; D is uncertain. V shed 4 bases and J shed 9 bases, with 13 bases lying between them. Germline CDR1 and CDR2: SGHTA and FQGNSA. CDR3 length: 13 amino acids. This chain's CDR3 is CASSSITRGPQHF. The CDR3 nucleotides are TGTGCCAGCAGCTCCATTACCCGAGGGCCCCAGCATTTT.

The chain combines TRBV11-2 with TRBJ2-1; D possibly corresponds to TRBD2 (6 bases). Trimming shortened V by 3 bases and J by 2 bases, and 11 bases separated the two germline ends. CDR1 is SGHAT, CDR2 FQNNGV, per germline. The CDR3 is 15 residues long. The CDR3 sequence is CASSLRAGPYNEQFF. The CDR3 DNA reads TGTGCCAGCAGCTTGAGGGCGGGACCCTACAATGAGCAGTTCTTC. The full variable domain, with the rest looked up from reference TRBV11-2 and TRBJ2-1, is EAGVAQSPRYKIIEKRQSVAFWCNPISGHATLYWYQQILGQGPKLLIQFQNNGVVDDSQLPKDRFSAERLKGVDSTLKIQPAKLEDSAVYLCASSLRAGPYNEQFFGPGTRLTVL.

This clone was observed a few times. The chain couples TRBV7-6 to TRBJ1-5, with 7 bases fitting TRBD1. Germline loops: CDR1 SGHVS, CDR2 FNYEAQ. Trimming removed 5 bases from V and 0 bases from J; junction bases left unmatched: 7. This CDR3 has 16 residues. The CDR3 protein is CASSEIRGYSNQPQHF. The DNA of the CDR3 is TGTGCCAGCAGCGAAATCAGGGGGTATAGCAATCAGCCCCAGCATTTT.

This clone was seen once. The V call is TRBV5-8, the J call TRBJ2-7; D may be TRBD1 (6 bases). V was cut by 4 bases and J by 2 bases, with 10 bases left in between. Per germline, CDR1 SGHTS and CDR2 YDEGEE. The CDR3 contains 13 residues. DNA for the CDR3: TGTGCCAGCAGCCACGGACAGACCTACGAGCAGTACGTC. This encodes CASSHGQTYEQYV.

This clone has only one observation. This sequence joins TRBV5-1 and TRBJ2-5; D is perhaps TRBD2 (7 bases). This CDR3 has 14 residues. The ends were cut back, 3 bases at V and 3 bases at J, with 12 bases in the middle. Germline V CDR1 and CDR2: SGHRS, YFSETQ. CDR3 sequence: CASSWAGAEETQYF. The CDR3 DNA is TGCGCCAGCAGCTGGGCGGGGGCGGAAGAGACCCAGTACTTC.

This clone was picked up a small number of times. The rearrangement uses TRBV19 and TRBJ1-6; D is perhaps TRBD1 (6 bases). CDR3 size: 14 residues. V was shortened by 3 bases and J by 7 bases, with 10 bases between the two germline ends. Germline values: CDR1 LNHDA, CDR2 SQIVND (reference sequence). The CDR3 sequence: CASSIGQQNSPLHF. The CDR3 DNA follows: TGTGCCAGTAGTATCGGACAGCAAAATTCACCCCTCCACTTT.

This clone was counted a few times. The chain uses TRBV3-1 (or the pseudogene TRBV3-2) and TRBJ1-2; D is undetermined. CDR1 LGHDT and CDR2 YNNKEL come from the germline V gene (reference sequence). The CDR3 runs 16 residues. V was pared by 4 bases and J by 0 bases, with 15 bases between. The CDR3 sequence is CASSPIGGRSNYGYTF. Written as DNA, the CDR3 is TGTGCCAGCAGCCCTATAGGAGGACGTTCTAACTATGGCTACACCTTC.

The chain carries TRBV2 and TRBJ2-1, with D perhaps TRBD2 (6 bases). The CDR3 extends over 13 amino acids. Germline assignment: CDR1 SNHLY and CDR2 FYNNEI. Trimming stripped 7 bases from V and 2 bases from J, with 9 bases between. This chain's CDR3 is CASTRETYNEQFF. In DNA, the CDR3 is TGTGCCAGCACACGGGAGACCTACAATGAGCAGTTCTTC.

The rearrangement uses TRBV29-1 and TRBJ1-4; TRBD1 aligns across 9 bases. In germline, CDR1 is SQVTM, CDR2 ANQGSEA. The CDR3 consists of 15 residues. V was clipped by 6 bases and J by 7 bases; unmatched bases: 12. CDR3 sequence (DNA): TGCAGCGTCGCGATCACCGGGACAGGGACTGAAAAACTGTTTTTT. This codes for CSVAITGTGTEKLFF.

This clone was recorded once. V and J are TRBV5-1 and TRBJ1-2, with no clear D. This CDR3 comprises 13 residues. V gave up 3 bases and J gave up 7 bases, with 13 bases separating them. Looked up from germline, CDR1 is SGHRS and CDR2 is YFSETQ. For the CDR3, the DNA is TGCGCCAGCAGCTCGGATGACACGTTTGGCTACACCTTC. Protein: CASSSDDTFGYTF.

V and J are TRBV3-1 (or the pseudogene TRBV3-2) and TRBJ2-5; TRBD2 aligns across 14 bases. Germline CDR1 and CDR2: LGHDT and YNNKEL (reference sequence). V trimming: 1 base; J trimming: 6 bases; junction bases outside the gene matches: 16. CDR3 length: 20 residues. Here the CDR3 reads CASSQATGLAGAGLLKTQYF. CDR3 in DNA: TGTGCCAGCAGCCAAGCTACGGGACTAGCGGGAGCAGGTCTTTTAAAGACCCAGTACTTC.

The CDR3 nucleotides are TGTGCCTCCTTAGACAGGCTCACTGAAGCTTTCTTT. Translating gives CASLDRLTEAFF. This rearrangement joins TRBV10-3 to TRBJ1-1; D may be TRBD1 (6 bases). Looked up from germline, CDR1 is ENHRY and CDR2 is SYGVKD. The CDR3 length is 12 residues. The ends were cut back, 11 bases at V and 4 bases at J, with 14 bases in the middle.

The chain uses TRBV5-1 and TRBJ2-1; 15 bases map to TRBD2. In germline, CDR1 is SGHRS, CDR2 YFSETQ. This CDR3 has 16 residues. J lost 8 bases, V lost 4 bases, and 7 bases had no gene match. The CDR3 DNA sequence: TGCGCCAGCAGCCCGGGACTAGCGGGGGGTATGGATGAGCAGTTCTTC. Protein: CASSPGLAGGMDEQFF.

The V gene is TRBV5-8, the J gene TRBJ1-3; unclear D gene. Germline lookup yields CDR1 SGHTS and CDR2 YDEGEE. V lost 2 bases and J 4 bases, leaving 10 bases between the germline ends. The CDR3 totals 14 residues. The CDR3 spells CASSFVSRGNTIYF. In DNA, the CDR3 is TGTGCCAGCAGCTTTGTCTCTCGGGGAAACACCATATATTTT.

V and J are TRBV5-1 and TRBJ2-5; D unclear. The CDR3 runs 14 residues. The germline V and J ends were trimmed by 1 base and 4 bases, with 11 bases remaining between them. Looked up from germline, CDR1 is SGHRS and CDR2 is YFSETQ. CDR3 residues: CASSLFPAGETQYF. Written as DNA, the CDR3 is TGCGCCAGCAGCTTGTTTCCAGCAGGAGAGACCCAGTACTTC.

The chain has TRBV6-5 and TRBJ2-2, with a possible D match to TRBD2 (5 bases). The CDR3 loop spans 14 amino acids. Trimming shortened V by 5 bases and J by 1 base, and 8 bases separated the two germline ends. Looked up from germline, CDR1 is MNHEY and CDR2 is SVGAGI. The CDR3 spells CASSRTRNTGELFF. The CDR3 nucleotides read TGTGCCAGCAGTCGCACTAGGAACACCGGGGAGCTGTTTTTT.

The rearrangement uses TRBV7-9 and TRBJ1-2; maybe TRBD1 (5 bases). Germline CDR1 is SEHNR and CDR2 is FQNEAQ (reference sequence). V was cut by 2 bases and J by 6 bases, with 13 bases left in between. The CDR3 consists of 14 residues. DNA for the CDR3: TGTGCCAGCAGCTTATCACTACGGGGGGATGGCTACACCTTC. Amino acids: CASSLSLRGDGYTF.

The chain uses TRBV6-5 and TRBJ1-1; 7 bases match TRBD1. CDR3 size: 11 residues. Trimming cost V 5 bases and J 10 bases; bases outside gene matches: 4. Germline V CDR1 and CDR2: MNHEY, SVGAGI. CDR3 nucleotide sequence: TGTGCCAGCAGTAAGGGGGCTGCAGCTTTCTTT. It translates to CASSKGAAAFF.

The chain joins TRBV6-6 to TRBJ2-3, with 10 nucleotides matching TRBD1. The CDR3 totals 15 residues. The germline V gene has CDR1 MNHNY and CDR2 SVGAGI (reference sequence). J lost 6 bases, V lost 5 bases, and 8 bases had no gene match. CDR3 nucleotide sequence: TGTGCCAGCAGTCACCCTGGACAGGGGGGGGATACGCAGTATTTT. It specifies CASSHPGQGGDTQYF.

This clone occurred a few times. The gene calls are TRBV10-1 and TRBJ1-3; 7 bases align to TRBD1. Trimming at V came to 2 bases and at J to 2 bases, leaving 0 bases not matched to a gene. Germline values: CDR1 WNHNN, CDR2 SYGVQD (reference sequence). This CDR3 contains 14 residues. The CDR3 is CASSEDRAGNTIYF. The CDR3 bases are TGCGCCAGCAGTGAGGACAGGGCTGGAAACACCATATATTTT.